Sequencing of this T cell receptor (beta chain) was carried out in a study of blood T cell repertoires in COVID-19. Study-wide background: Acute-phase and convalescent COVID-19 samples originated in the United States, Italy and Spain. In each case, the material was cDNA or gDNA derived from T cells, B-cell-depleted T cells, or PBMCs.

Trimming at V came to 2 bases and at J to 5 bases, leaving 6 bases not matched to a gene. This CDR3 region has 15 residues. The germline V gene has CDR1 SEHNR and CDR2 FQNEAQ (reference sequence). In the study's own analysis: Estimated nucleated cell counts came from reference gene primer amplification. The protocol was immunoSEQ multiplex PCR, while the TCRdb copy is restricted to in-frame clones and leaves out a portion. D and trimming come from the DNA, and the V and J calls and clone size come from that table. The sample shows fewer than 130,000 clones, roughly four fifths of them seen only once.

The sequencing sample was made of peripheral blood. The receptor was isolated from a woman aged 60 to 75 with acute or convalescent COVID-19. The J gene is TRBJ1-1, the V gene TRBV7-9; 9 bases are shared with TRBD1. The CDR3 sequence is CASSLMGQGGTEAFF. DNA for the CDR3: TGTGCCAGCAGCTTAATGGGACAGGGAGGGACTGAAGCTTTCTTT.